This entry lists 16 T cell receptor beta chains sequenced from one sample in a study of blood T cells in healthy people across ages. Next came a second PCR, run for about 6 to 12 cycles, which used a sample-barcoded 5' primer along with a J-beta primer mix. TCRdb re-analysed the 5' RACE reads in MiXCR, keeping a single row per CDR3 protein. The table includes around 750,000 distinct CDR3 sequences, about 53% detected once. Source material: blood. These receptor sequences come from a man aged 80 or over in good health.

This clonotype occurred a few times. This rearrangement joins TRBV21-1 to TRBJ1-2; TRBD1 is the table's D call, not checked against the DNA. TRBV21-1 is reported as a pseudogene. The CDR3 covers 15 residues. The CDR3 reads CASSKAMGVAYGYTF. The CDR3 DNA follows: TGTGCCAGTAGCAAAGCTATGGGGGTCGCCTATGGCTACACCTTC.

The rearrangement links TRBV7-9 to TRBJ2-7; possibly TRBD2 for D (7 bases). The CDR3 has 15 amino acids. Germline assignment: CDR1 SEHNR and CDR2 FQNEAQ (reference sequence). Trimming removed 4 bases at V and 2 bases at J, with 15 bases between. CDR3 sequence: CASSSRGGDTYEQYF. In nucleotides, the CDR3 is TGTGCCAGCAGCTCTAGAGGGGGGGATACCTACGAGCAGTACTTC.

This clonotype was observed a few times. The V call is TRBV9, the J call TRBJ2-7; TRBD2 aligns across 7 bases. Per the germline V gene, CDR1 is SGDLS and CDR2 is YYNGEE. The CDR3 has 15 residues. V lost 0 bases and J lost 3; bases outside the gene matches: 6. CDR3: CASSVEPAGYYEQYF. The DNA for the CDR3 is TGTGCCAGCAGCGTAGAACCAGCGGGATACTACGAGCAGTACTTC.

The chain combines TRBV3-1 with TRBJ2-1, with unresolved D. The CDR3 has 10 amino acids. The germline V gene encodes CDR1 LGHDT and CDR2 YNNKEL (reference sequence). Trimming removed 10 bases from V and 15 bases from J, with 16 bases in between. The CDR3 spells CATTSEGPFF. DNA for the CDR3: TGTGCCACCACCTCGGAAGGCCCGTTCTTC.

V is TRBV6-1 and J is TRBJ2-7, with 7 bases aligning to TRBD1. Germline V gives CDR1 MNHNS, CDR2 SASEGT. Unmatched junction bases numbered 5, after V lost 7 bases and J lost 2 bases. This CDR3 contains 13 residues. CDR3 protein: CASKYGTAYEQYF. CDR3 DNA: TGTGCCAGCAAATACGGGACAGCCTACGAGCAGTACTTC.

The V and J genes are TRBV28 and TRBJ2-6; 10 positions match TRBD2. The CDR3 has 21 amino acids. J gave up 0 bases and V 3 bases, and 14 bases lay outside the gene matches. Germline V CDR1 and CDR2: MDHEN, SYDVKM. CDR3 region: CASSFLWGWTSGSSGANVLTF. The CDR3 bases are TGTGCCAGCAGTTTTCTATGGGGATGGACTAGCGGCAGCTCTGGGGCCAACGTCCTGACTTTC.

The chain joins TRBV12-3 or TRBV12-4 to TRBJ2-7; 7 bases line up with TRBD2. V shed 4 bases, J shed 4 bases, and the junction held 10 bases outside the gene matches. The CDR3 extends over 15 amino acids. CDR3 nucleotides: TGTGCCAGCAGTTCCCTGGGGGGGATTAGGTACGAGCAGTACTTC. Translated, it gives CASSSLGGIRYEQYF.

Of note for this clonotype: Since the CDR3 does not end with the conserved phenylalanine or tryptophan, this likely comes from a read error. V and J are TRBV2 and TRBJ2-5; 12 nucleotides align to TRBD2. The V and J ends lost 4 bases and 5 bases, in that order; junction bases with no gene match: 5. The CDR3 has 15 amino acids. Germline CDR1 is SNHLY and CDR2 is FYNNEI. The CDR3 spells CASSANLAGGETQYS. The CDR3 DNA sequence: TGTGCCAGCAGTGCCAATCTAGCGGGAGGGGAGACCCAGTACTCC.

The sample holds a few counts of this clonotype. This chain connects TRBV20-1 to TRBJ2-1; D is possibly TRBD2 (6 bases). The CDR3 totals 14 residues. V gave up 3 bases and J gave up 8 bases, with 17 bases separating them. From germline, CDR1 is DFQATT and CDR2 SNEGSKA (reference sequence). CDR3 DNA sequence: TGCAGTGCTAGTGGGAGGAGAGGGAGCGATGAGCAGTTCTTC. This gives the protein CSASGRRGSDEQFF.

V gene TRBV5-1 combines with J gene TRBJ1-2; 7 nucleotides line up with TRBD1. The germline V gene has CDR1 SGHRS and CDR2 YFSETQ. The junction had 5 bases not matched to a gene; V was cut back by 6 bases and J by 0 bases. This CDR3 contains 14 residues. The CDR3 sequence is CASTPGQTNYGYTF. DNA of the CDR3: TGCGCCAGCACGCCGGGACAGACTAACTATGGCTACACCTTC.

This chain uses TRBV3-1 with TRBJ1-1; D unresolved. V was pared by 1 base and J by 1 base, with 10 bases between. Germline V CDR1 and CDR2: LGHDT, YNNKEL (reference sequence). This CDR3 has 15 residues. CDR3 amino acids: CASSQGAGRNTEAFF. CDR3 DNA sequence: TGTGCCAGCAGCCAAGGGGCGGGAAGGAACACTGAAGCTTTCTTT.

This clonotype was detected only a few times. The chain carries TRBV6-1 and TRBJ2-3; TRBD2 agrees at 11 bases. CDR1 and CDR2 (germline): MNHNS, SASEGT. This CDR3 comprises 16 residues. Losses at the gene ends were 6 bases for V and 0 bases for J; bases not matched to a gene: 5. The CDR3 region is CASSGTSGGSTDTQYF. The CDR3 DNA sequence: TGTGCCAGCAGCGGGACTAGCGGAGGTAGCACAGATACGCAGTATTTT.

V and J are TRBV29-1 and TRBJ1-2, with 7 bases identical to TRBD1. The CDR3 runs to 12 residues. Per germline, CDR1 SQVTM and CDR2 ANQGSEA. V was pared by 3 bases and J by 4 bases, with 2 bases of the junction left unmatched. The CDR3 DNA sequence: TGCAGCGTTGAGAACAGGGGCTATGGCTACACCTTC. Encoded protein: CSVENRGYGYTF.

This clonotype turned up a few times. The chain couples TRBV6-1 to TRBJ2-1; a weak D match, TRBD1 (6 bases). CDR3 length: 14 residues. Looked up from germline, CDR1 is MNHNS and CDR2 is SASEGT. Trimming left V 4 bases short and J 5 bases short, with 12 bases between. The CDR3 spells CASSVRDTHNEQFF. The CDR3 DNA reads as TGTGCCAGCAGTGTTCGGGACACCCACAATGAGCAGTTCTTC.

This clonotype was counted only a few times. The chain links TRBV29-1 to TRBJ2-3, with D uncertain. Trimming removed 4 bases from V and 0 bases from J, with 8 bases in between. From germline, CDR1 is SQVTM and CDR2 ANQGSEA. The CDR3 covers 13 residues. CDR3 in DNA: TGCAGCGTTGTTGGAGAGAGCACAGATACGCAGTATTTT. This translates into CSVVGESTDTQYF.

This clonotype was found once. The chain joins TRBV20-1 to TRBJ1-5, with a tentative D call TRBD1 (6 bases). V lost 6 bases and J 4 bases, leaving 16 bases between the germline ends. The CDR3 runs to 14 residues. Looked up from germline, CDR1 is DFQATT and CDR2 is SNEGSKA (reference sequence). The CDR3 nucleotides are TGCAGTGCCCTACAGGGTGCAGGGAATCAGCCCCAGCATTTT. Its protein is CSALQGAGNQPQHF.